These 9 T cell receptor beta chains were sequenced from one sample in a study of cytomegalovirus exposure and HLA in healthy donors. Amplification used 60 Vbeta primers and 13 Jbeta primers. Only in-frame clones appear in the TCRdb table, and some are missing; sequencing was by immunoSEQ multiplex PCR. The data hold about 160,000 clones, with roughly 70% observed a single time. The sequenced material came from PBMCs. These TCRs come from a man aged 40-49 years in good health and CMV-seropositive.

V and J are TRBV6-5 and TRBJ2-1, with D possibly being TRBD2 (5 bases). The germline V and J ends were trimmed by 7 bases and 4 bases, with 14 bases remaining between them. The length of the CDR3 is 14 residues. CDR1 and CDR2 (germline): MNHEY, SVGAGI. The CDR3 sequence: CASTGTGEYNEQFF. The CDR3 DNA follows: TGTGCCAGCACAGGTACCGGGGAATACAATGAGCAGTTCTTC.

J is TRBJ2-3 and V is TRBV27; TRBD2 matches 7 bases. There are 17 residues in the CDR3. J lost 0 bases, V lost 5 bases, and 11 bases had no gene match. Germline V gives CDR1 MNHEY, CDR2 SMNVEV (reference sequence). In DNA, the CDR3 is TGTGCCAGCAGTCCGTCCTCTAGCGGACCGAGCACAGATACGCAGTATTTT. It translates to CASSPSSSGPSTDTQYF.

This chain links TRBV4-2 with TRBJ2-4; 9 nucleotides agree with TRBD2. Trimming at V came to 4 bases and at J to 0 bases, leaving 10 bases not matched to a gene. CDR1 and CDR2 from the germline V gene are LGHNA and YNFKEQ. The CDR3 extends over 18 amino acids. Written as DNA, the CDR3 is TGTGCCAGCAGCCCCCTCGGCGGGGGGGCAGAAGCCAAAAACATTCAGTACTTC. It is translated as CASSPLGGGAEAKNIQYF.

The V gene is TRBV7-9, the J gene TRBJ1-1; D might be TRBD1 (6 bases). This CDR3 spans 15 amino acids. V shed 1 base and J shed 1 base, with 10 bases lying between them. Germline CDR1 is SEHNR and CDR2 is FQNEAQ (reference sequence). The CDR3 loop is CASSLEGQKNTEAFF. CDR3 nucleotides: TGTGCCAGCAGCTTAGAAGGACAGAAGAACACTGAAGCTTTCTTT.

This clone was seen once. The chain couples TRBV11-2 to TRBJ1-6; D remains unclear. This CDR3 is built from 16 residues. The V gene's germline CDR1 is SGHAT and CDR2 FQNNGV. V dropped 3 bases and J dropped 2 bases, with 11 bases sitting between them. The CDR3 nucleotides read TGTGCCAGCAGCTTTGGCGTTAGCCCCTATAATTCACCCCTCCACTTT. Translating gives CASSFGVSPYNSPLHF.

The rearrangement joins TRBV7-2 to TRBJ1-3; D possibly corresponds to TRBD1 (5 bases). Trimming cost V 1 base and J 4 bases, with 8 bases left between them. The CDR3 runs to 14 residues. Germline CDR1 SGHTA, CDR2 FQGNSA. CDR3 nucleotides: TGTGCCAGCAGCTTAGACGGGGGGGGAAACACCATATATTTT. Its protein product is CASSLDGGGNTIYF.

J is TRBJ1-4 and V is TRBV5-1, with D maybe TRBD1 (5 bases). Germline V lookup: CDR1 SGHRS, CDR2 YFSETQ. The CDR3 consists of 14 residues. The V gene lost 6 bases and the J gene lost 2 bases, with 11 bases spanning the gap. The CDR3 region is CASMEGTTNEKLFF. In DNA form, the CDR3 reads TGCGCCAGCATGGAGGGGACCACTAATGAAAAACTGTTTTTT.

The chain links TRBV7-8 to TRBJ1-5; a possible D gene is TRBD1 (5 bases). V lost 5 bases and J 0 bases, leaving 17 bases between the germline ends. Germline V gives CDR1 SGHVS, CDR2 FQNEAQ. CDR3 length: 17 residues. Written as DNA, the CDR3 is TGTGCCAGCAGCCCTGCTCCTGGACATTATAGCAATCAGCCCCAGCATTTT. Translated, it gives CASSPAPGHYSNQPQHF.

The rearrangement joins TRBV5-6 to TRBJ2-2; a weak D match, TRBD1 (5 bases). The CDR3 extends over 17 amino acids. The germline gives CDR1 SGHDT, CDR2 YYEEEE. V was cut by 3 bases and J by 4 bases, with 19 bases left in between. The CDR3 DNA reads TGTGCCAGCAGCTCCCCCTTGTGGGGCGGCGGCACCGGGGAGCTGTTTTTT. Translation: CASSSPLWGGGTGELFF.